The present TCR beta chain was sequenced within a study of blood T cell dynamics during melanoma immunotherapy. Overall study context: Standard first-line treatment here was pembrolizumab or nivolumab plus ipilimumab in metastatic melanoma.

The time point: pre-treatment baseline. Sampling occurred pretreatment (T0) and at week 3 (W3), after cycle one of checkpoint blockade. Disease control meant complete response, partial response or stable disease at 12 weeks. The assay was immunoSEQ multiplex PCR, and TCRdb's table has in-frame clones only and misses some. Here the sample spans about 13,000 clones, around 92% being singletons. This clone has only one observation. Its specificity is unknown. General study findings and limits: The study could not tell melanoma-specific clones from general immune activation.

Germline-derived CDR1 and CDR2 are SQVTM and ANQGSEA. The CDR3 has 20 amino acids. The V segment lost 3 bases and the J segment 0 bases; nucleotides outside the gene matches: 11. The sample here was blood, taken from a patient treated with checkpoint blockade. This TCR was sampled from a human donor with melanoma. J is TRBJ2-6 and V is TRBV29-1; 13 nucleotides agree with TRBD2. CDR3 bases: TGCAGCGTTGACTTCACTAGCGGGAGGGGAGCGATCTCTGGGGCCAACGTCCTGACTTTC. Encoded protein: CSVDFTSGRGAISGANVLTF.